The next 8 T cell receptor beta chains were all read from a single sample in a study of T cell repertoires in cytomegalovirus infection. Antigens of these TCRs are unknown. MiXCR, applied by TCRdb to the reads, yields one record per CDR3 protein. This sample has fewer than 950,000 distinct CDR3 sequences, with roughly 33% found just once. Sequencing used cultured CD8+ T cells from PBMCs, obtained from culture after CMV antigen stimulation. The receptors were sampled from a human donor in good health (CMV status not recorded). Some clones in this sample may be carry-over from other donors' samples.

CDR3: CSVWGLRTEAFF. The CDR3 DNA is TGCAGCGTTTGGGGGCTCAGGACTGAAGCTTTCTTT. V is TRBV29-1 and J is TRBJ1-1; the D gene is possibly TRBD1 (6 bases). Between the trimmed V and J ends, which lost 5 bases and 5 bases, there was a span of 12 bases. The CDR3 loop spans 12 amino acids. In germline, CDR1 is SQVTM, CDR2 ANQGSEA.

V and J are TRBV6-8 and TRBJ2-6; unclear D gene. The CDR3 extends over 14 amino acids. Trimming took off 4 bases at V and 4 bases at J, with 8 bases between the two ends. Germline CDR1 is MNHGY and CDR2 is SAAAGT. CDR3 in amino acids: CASSWYGGANVLTF. The CDR3 DNA is TGTGCCAGCAGTTGGTATGGAGGGGCCAACGTCCTGACTTTC.

J is TRBJ1-5 and V is TRBV12-3 or TRBV12-4, with 9 nucleotides matching TRBD1. The CDR3 is 21 residues long. V shed 0 bases, J shed 0 bases, and the junction held 15 bases outside the gene matches. The CDR3 loop reads CASSLATGLVGDRASNQPQHF. For the CDR3, the DNA is TGTGCCAGCAGTTTAGCCACGGGGTTGGTCGGGGACAGGGCTAGCAATCAGCCCCAGCATTTT.

This clonotype was counted only a few times. This chain joins TRBV4-1 and TRBJ1-1; 11 bases fit TRBD1. V gave up 4 bases and J gave up 5 bases; unmatched junction bases: 6. There are 15 residues in the CDR3. Germline values: CDR1 MGHRA, CDR2 YSYEKL. The CDR3 loop is CASSLSWDRGTEAFF. CDR3 nucleotide sequence: TGCGCCAGCAGCCTATCCTGGGACAGGGGGACTGAAGCTTTCTTT.

This chain connects TRBV18 to TRBJ2-1; weak D call: TRBD1 (7 bases). The CDR3 runs to 18 residues. Trimming left V 5 bases short and J 2 bases short, with 22 bases between. Germline CDR1 and CDR2: KGHSH and LQKENI. As DNA, the CDR3 is TGTGCCAGCTCAGCGGGACAGAACCCTACTCACCCCTACAATGAGCAGTTCTTC. Its protein is CASSAGQNPTHPYNEQFF.

The chain employs TRBV19 and TRBJ1-1; 10 nucleotides line up with TRBD1. V was pared by 3 bases and J by 1 base, with 8 bases of the junction left unmatched. This CDR3 has 17 residues. Germline V gene lookup returns CDR1 LNHDA and CDR2 SQIVND (reference sequence). The CDR3 sequence: CASSIAGTGVTNTEAFF. The CDR3 coding sequence is TGTGCCAGTAGTATTGCCGGGACAGGGGTTACGAACACTGAAGCTTTCTTT. The full variable domain, with the rest looked up from reference TRBV19 and TRBJ1-1, is DGGITQSPKYLFRKEGQNVTLSCEQNLNHDAMYWYRQDPGQGLRLIYYSQIVNDFQKGDIAEGYSVSREKKESFPLTVTSAQKNPTAFYLCASSIAGTGVTNTEAFFGQGTRLTVV.

This clonotype was recorded many times. The genes are TRBV7-2 and TRBJ1-5; 9 bases align to TRBD1. CDR3 size: 16 residues. Germline CDR1 is SGHTA and CDR2 is FQGNSA. Trimming removed 1 base from V and 6 bases from J; junction bases left unmatched: 7. Written as DNA, the CDR3 is TGTGCCAGCAGCTTAGGGGGACAGGGATATTTTCAGCCCCAGCATTTT. It codes for CASSLGGQGYFQPQHF.

The chain employs TRBV7-6 and TRBJ2-1, with TRBD2 identical over 7 bases. Per the germline V gene, CDR1 is SGHVS and CDR2 is FNYEAQ. This CDR3 region has 18 residues. With V trimmed by 5 bases and J by 2 bases, 15 bases remained unmatched. CDR3 sequence reads: CASSPGLAAIGPYNEQFF. DNA for the CDR3: TGTGCCAGCAGCCCCGGGCTAGCGGCGATAGGCCCCTACAATGAGCAGTTCTTC.